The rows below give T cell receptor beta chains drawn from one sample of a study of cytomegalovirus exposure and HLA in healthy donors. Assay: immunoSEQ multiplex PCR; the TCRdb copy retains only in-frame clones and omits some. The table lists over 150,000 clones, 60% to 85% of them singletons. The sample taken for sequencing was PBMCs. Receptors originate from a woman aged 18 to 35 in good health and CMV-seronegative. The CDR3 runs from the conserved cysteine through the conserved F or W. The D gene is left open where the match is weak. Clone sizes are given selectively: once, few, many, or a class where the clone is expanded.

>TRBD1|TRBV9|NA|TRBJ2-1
TGTGCCAGCAGCGTAGTGGGGGACAGGGAGAATGAGCAGTTCTTC
CASSVVGDRENEQFF
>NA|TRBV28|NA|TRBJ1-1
TGTGCCAGCAGGTCAGGGGAGGGCACTGAAGCTTTCTTT
CASRSGEGTEAFF
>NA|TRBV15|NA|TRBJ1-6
TGTGCCACCAGCGGGGGCGGGAATTCACCCCTCCACTTT
CATSGGGNSPLHF
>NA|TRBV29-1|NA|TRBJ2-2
TGCAGCGTTCAGGACACAGCGAACACCGGGGAGCTGTTTTTT
CSVQDTANTGELFF
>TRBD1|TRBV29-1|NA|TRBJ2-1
TGCAGCGTTGGGTGGACAGGAAAATACAATGAGCAGTTCTTC
CSVGWTGKYNEQFF
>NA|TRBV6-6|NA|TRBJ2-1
TGTGCCAGCACCCCTTCAGGGGCTGAGCAGTTCTTC
CASTPSGAEQFF
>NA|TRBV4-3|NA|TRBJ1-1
TGCGCCAGCAGCCCAACATCACAGGGAGTGGGGTTAAACACTGAAGCTTTCTTT
CASSPTSQGVGLNTEAFF
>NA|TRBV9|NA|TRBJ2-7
TGTGCCAGCAGCGTAGAGGGGCGTGGGGCCTACGAGCAGTACTTC
CASSVEGRGAYEQYF
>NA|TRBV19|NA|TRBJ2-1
TGTGCCAGTAGTACGCCAAACACAGGGGAGCAGTTCTTC
CASSTPNTGEQFF
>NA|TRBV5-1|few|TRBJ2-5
TGCGCCAGCAGCTTGGGGGGCAGGCAGGGGGAGACCCAGTACTTC
CASSLGGRQGETQYF
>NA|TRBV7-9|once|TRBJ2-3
TGTGCCAGCAGCTTTGGGGGCCAGGGAGATACGCAGTATTTT
CASSFGGQGDTQYF
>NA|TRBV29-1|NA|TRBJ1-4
TGCAGCGTTGAGGGGCTGGGTGAAAAACTGTTTTTT
CSVEGLGEKLFF
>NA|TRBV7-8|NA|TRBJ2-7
TGTGCCAGCAGCTTTACAGCCAGCTCCTACGAGCAGTACTTC
CASSFTASSYEQYF
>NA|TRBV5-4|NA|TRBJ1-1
TGTGCCAGCAGCTTGGCTCAGAGGGTAGGAACTGAAGCTTTCTTC
CASSLAQRVGTEAFF
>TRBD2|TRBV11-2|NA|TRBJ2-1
TGTGCCAGCAGCCCGGGACTAGCGGCTAGCAATGAGCAGTTCTTC
CASSPGLAASNEQFF
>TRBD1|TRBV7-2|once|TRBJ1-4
TGTGCCAGCAGCAAACGTACAGGGGGCACTAATGAAAAACTGTTTTTT
CASSKRTGGTNEKLFF
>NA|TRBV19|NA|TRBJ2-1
TGTGCCAGTAGTACGCAGGGGTGGACCTACAATGAGCAGTTCTTC
CASSTQGWTYNEQFF
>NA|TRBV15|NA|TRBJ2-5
TGTGCCACCAGCAGAGTCCGACCCAGCCGAGGTGAGACCCAGTACTTC
CATSRVRPSRGETQYF
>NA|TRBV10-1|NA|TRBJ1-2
TGCGCCAGCAGTGCGGTCGGGATTAACTATGGCTACACCTTC
CASSAVGINYGYTF
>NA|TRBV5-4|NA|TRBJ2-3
TGTGCCAGCAGCTTGGGACTAGGGAGCACAGATACGCAGTATTTT
CASSLGLGSTDTQYF
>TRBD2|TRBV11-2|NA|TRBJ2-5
TGTGCCAGCAGCCGGACTGGGGCTTTCGGGGGGAGTGGGGGAGAGACCCAGTACTTC
CASSRTGAFGGSGGETQYF
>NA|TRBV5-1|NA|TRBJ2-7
TGCGCCAGCAGCCAACAATTCCAGGGGAACGAGCAGTACTTC
CASSQQFQGNEQYF
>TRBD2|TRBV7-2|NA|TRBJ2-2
TGTGCCAGCAGCCGCGGGGGGGCGAACACCGGGGAGCTGTTTTTT
CASSRGGANTGELFF
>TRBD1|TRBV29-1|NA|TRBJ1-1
TGCAGCGTTGAGGACAGGTACACTGAAGCTTTCTTT
CSVEDRYTEAFF
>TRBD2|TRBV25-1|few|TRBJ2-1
TGTGCCAGCGCCCCATGGGGACTAGCGGGGGGGCACTACAATGAGCAGTTCTTC
CASAPWGLAGGHYNEQFF
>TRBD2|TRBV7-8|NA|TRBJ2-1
TGTGCCAGCAGCTTAGCGACAGCGGGGGGATCAAATGAGCAGTTCTTC
CASSLATAGGSNEQFF
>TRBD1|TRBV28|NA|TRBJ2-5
TGTGCCAGCAGTTTAGGGCGGACAGGGAAAGAGACCCAGTACTTC
CASSLGRTGKETQYF
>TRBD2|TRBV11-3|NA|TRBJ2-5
TGTGCCAGCAGCCACCGGGGGGGGGAGACCCAGTACTTC
CASSHRGGETQYF
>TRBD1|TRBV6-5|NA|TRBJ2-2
TGTGCCAGCAGTTACATCACAGGGGCCGGGGAGCTGTTTTTT
CASSYITGAGELFF
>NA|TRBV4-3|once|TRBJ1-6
TGCGCCAGCAGCCAAGATCTTCCTAGTTGGTTGAACAATTCACCCCTCCACTTT
CASSQDLPSWLNNSPLHF
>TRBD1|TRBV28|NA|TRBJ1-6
TGTGCCAGCAGATCGGGACAGGGAAATTCACCCCTCCACTTT
CASRSGQGNSPLHF
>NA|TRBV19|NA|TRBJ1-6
TGTGCCAGTAGCTTACAGGACCTCACAAACCATTCACCCCTCCACTTT
CASSLQDLTNHSPLHF
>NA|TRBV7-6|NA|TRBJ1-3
TGTGCCAGCAGCTTAACAGGGAACTCTGGAAACACCATATATTTT
CASSLTGNSGNTIYF
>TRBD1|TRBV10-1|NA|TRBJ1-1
TGCGCCAGCAGTTCTACAGGGGCCACTGAAGCTTTCTTT
CASSSTGATEAFF
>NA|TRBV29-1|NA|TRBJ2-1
TGCAGCTCTCTCGGGCAGGGTGGTAATGAGCAGTTCTTC
CSSLGQGGNEQFF
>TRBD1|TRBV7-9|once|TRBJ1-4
TGTGCCAGCAGCCTCCGGGACAGGGATGAAAAACTGTTTTTT
CASSLRDRDEKLFF
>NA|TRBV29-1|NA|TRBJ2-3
TGCAGCGTTAAAGGGCCTAGCACAGATACGCAGTATTTT
CSVKGPSTDTQYF
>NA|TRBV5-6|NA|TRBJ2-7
TGTGCCAGCAGCTTGACAGGGTCGTACGAGCAGTACTTC
CASSLTGSYEQYF
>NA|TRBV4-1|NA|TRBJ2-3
TGCGCCAGCAGCCAAGATCAGCACAGGGAGACAGATACGCAGTATTTT
CASSQDQHRETDTQYF
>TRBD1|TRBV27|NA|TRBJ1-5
TGTGCCAGCAGGGGCGCAGGGGGCTCCCATCAGCCCCAGCATTTT
CASRGAGGSHQPQHF